This T cell receptor beta chain appears in the sequencing data of a study of shared clonotypes between healthy human individuals. A CD45RA-negative memory subset and a CD45RA+ naive subset were separated from the CD4+ cells. V lost 1 base and J lost 0, with 16 bases in between. Germline V CDR1 and CDR2: SGHDT, YYEEEE. The CDR3 totals 17 residues. Clones were read by immunoSEQ multiplex PCR, and TCRdb kept only the in-frame ones, dropping some. The sample lists a few million clones, over 85% seen once, with about 0.41% in the top ten. This chain joins TRBV5-6 and TRBJ1-1; D might be TRBD1 (6 bases). Source material: naive CD4+ T cells from PBMCs. Subset described: CD45RA+ positively selected. This clonotype originated in a man between 18 and 29 years old in good health. Some clones in this sample may be carry-over from other donors' samples. The CDR3 sequence is CASSLRGGGPMNTEAFF. In nucleotides, the CDR3 is TGTGCCAGCAGCTTGAGGGGCGGGGGGCCTATGAACACTGAAGCTTTCTTT.